The 3 T cell receptor beta chains presented below share a single source sample, sequenced in a study of blood T cell repertoires in COVID-19. Measured with immunoSEQ multiplex PCR; TCRdb has only the in-frame clones, and not every one. The data hold 250,000 to 350,000 clones, with approximately 86% observed a single time. Sequencing used peripheral blood. The receptors here all came from a woman between 45 and 65 years old with active or convalescent COVID-19.

The rearrangement joins TRBV28 to TRBJ1-2, with 7 bases identical to TRBD1. The junction had 8 bases not matched to a gene; V was cut back by 6 bases and J by 4 bases. The CDR3 extends over 14 amino acids. CDR1 MDHEN and CDR2 SYDVKM come from the germline V gene. CDR3 protein: CASRIAGGTYGYTF. DNA for the CDR3: TGTGCCAGCAGGATAGCAGGGGGTACCTATGGCTACACCTTC.

CDR3 in DNA: TGCGCCAGCAGCCAACGGCCAACATCGCGGGGGAATAATAACACTGAAGCTTTCTTT. Its translation: CASSQRPTSRGNNNTEAFF. The chain employs TRBV4-1 and TRBJ1-1, with D tentatively TRBD1 (5 bases). V gave up 2 bases and J gave up 2 bases, with 24 bases separating them. The CDR3 is 19 residues long. CDR1 and CDR2 (germline): MGHRA, YSYEKL.

The V and J genes are TRBV30 and TRBJ1-1; tentatively, D is TRBD1 (5 bases). The germline gives CDR1 GTSNPN, CDR2 SVGIG (reference sequence). The V end was cut by 3 bases, the J end by 4 bases, with 15 bases between. The CDR3 loop spans 14 amino acids. CDR3 in amino acids: CAWRDQGRSTEAFF. Written as DNA, the CDR3 is TGTGCCTGGAGGGATCAGGGTCGGTCCACTGAAGCTTTCTTT.